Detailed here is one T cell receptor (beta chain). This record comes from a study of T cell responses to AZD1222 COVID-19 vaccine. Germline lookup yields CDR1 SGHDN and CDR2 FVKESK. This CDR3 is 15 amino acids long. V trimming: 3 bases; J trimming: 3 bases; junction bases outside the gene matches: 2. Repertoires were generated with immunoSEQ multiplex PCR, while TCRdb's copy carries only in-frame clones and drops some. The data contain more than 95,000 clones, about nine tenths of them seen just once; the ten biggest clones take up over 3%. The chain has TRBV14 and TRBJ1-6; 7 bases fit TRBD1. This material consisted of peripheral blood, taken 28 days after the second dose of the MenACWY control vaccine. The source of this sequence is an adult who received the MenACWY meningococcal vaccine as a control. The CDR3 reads CASSQGQRYNSPLHF. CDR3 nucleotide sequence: TGTGCCAGCAGCCAGGGACAGCGCTATAATTCACCCCTCCACTTT.